One sample yielded the 26 T cell receptor beta chains listed below, sequenced in a study of response to subunit inactivated influenza vaccine. TCRdb processed the RT-PCR reads anew with MiXCR; each CDR3 protein has one entry. The data hold some 500,000 distinct CDR3 sequences, with roughly 13% observed a single time. The sample in question was PBMCs from blood, obtained 45 days after vaccination. The receptors originated from a man aged 50-59 years who received an inactivated influenza vaccine.

This clonotype was seen a few times. The chain uses TRBV20-1 and TRBJ1-5; TRBD1 matches at 7 bases. Germline lookup yields CDR1 DFQATT and CDR2 SNEGSKA (reference sequence). Trimming at V came to 0 bases and at J to 1 base, leaving 3 bases not matched to a gene. The CDR3 runs to 15 residues. CDR3 coding DNA: TGCAGTGCTAGAGATCCGGGACAGAGCAATCAGCCCCAGCATTTT. Translation gives CSARDPGQSNQPQHF.

In its sample, this clonotype was seen a few times. The rearrangement joins TRBV7-9 to TRBJ2-1; D possibly corresponds to TRBD1 (5 bases). The CDR3 consists of 15 residues. Germline CDR1 SEHNR, CDR2 FQNEAQ (reference sequence). V was trimmed by 5 bases and J by 3 bases, leaving 14 bases between them. The CDR3 is CASSPGRTLYNEQFF. CDR3 nucleotide sequence: TGTGCCAGCAGCCCCGGTCGGACACTCTACAATGAGCAGTTCTTC.

The chain links TRBV5-1 to TRBJ2-4, with 7 nucleotides matching TRBD1. CDR1 SGHRS and CDR2 YFSETQ come from the germline V gene. This CDR3 has 13 amino acids. V dropped 0 bases and J dropped 11; count of bases not matched to a gene: 5. The chain's CDR3 is CASSLAQQGFQYF. CDR3 coding DNA: TGCGCCAGCAGCTTGGCCCAACAGGGGTTTCAGTACTTC.

This clonotype was recorded a few times. The chain is built from TRBV7-9 and TRBJ2-1; D might be TRBD2 (5 bases). Germline-derived CDR1 and CDR2 are SEHNR and FQNEAQ (reference sequence). This CDR3 is 15 amino acids long. V lost 5 bases and J 0 bases, leaving 11 bases between the germline ends. The CDR3 protein is CASSPKAGSYNEQFF. CDR3 DNA: TGTGCCAGCAGCCCAAAGGCGGGCTCCTACAATGAGCAGTTCTTC.

The sample holds a few counts of this clonotype. The chain couples TRBV4-3 to TRBJ2-1, with 9 bases identical to TRBD1. V lost 0 bases, J lost 5 bases, and 5 bases stayed unmatched. CDR1 is LGHNA, CDR2 YSLEER, per germline. This CDR3 is 16 amino acids long. The CDR3 DNA follows: TGCGCCAGCAGCCAAGATAGAAGGACAGGGGACAATGAGCAGTTCTTC. This sequence encodes CASSQDRRTGDNEQFF.

The chain links TRBV5-4 to TRBJ2-5; D possibly corresponds to TRBD2 (5 bases). The CDR3 covers 16 residues. Germline V lookup: CDR1 SGHNT, CDR2 YYREEE (reference sequence). The germline V and J ends were trimmed by 0 bases and 3 bases, with 15 bases remaining between them. The CDR3 is CASSLAGAGGKETQYF. The CDR3 DNA follows: TGTGCCAGCAGCTTGGCTGGCGCGGGTGGGAAAGAGACCCAGTACTTC. Together with reference TRBV5-4 and TRBJ2-5, the CDR3 gives the full variable domain: ETGVTQSPTHLIKTRGQQVTLRCSSQSGHNTVSWYQQALGQGPQFIFQYYREEENGRGNFPPRFSGLQFPNYSSELNVNALELDDSALYLCASSLAGAGGKETQYFGPGTRLLVL.

This clonotype was seen only a few times. The V and J genes are TRBV12-3 or TRBV12-4 and TRBJ2-1; the D call may be TRBD1 or TRBD2 (5 bases each). The CDR3 is 15 residues long. V was trimmed by 6 bases and J by 0 bases, leaving 12 bases between them. The DNA of the CDR3 is TGTGCCAGCAGGGGAGCAGGGAGCTCCTACAATGAGCAGTTCTTC. This sequence encodes CASRGAGSSYNEQFF.

This clonotype was observed at least ten times. The V gene is TRBV6-2 or TRBV6-3, the J gene TRBJ2-2, with 7 positions matching TRBD1. Germline trimming cut 6 bases from V and 0 bases from J; bases unmatched to any gene: 1. This CDR3 spans 14 amino acids. Germline CDR1 is MNHEY and CDR2 is SVGEGT. The CDR3 region has the DNA TGTGCCAGCAGACAGGGGACGAACACCGGGGAGCTGTTTTTT. It is translated as CASRQGTNTGELFF.

This clonotype was counted at least ten times. In nucleotides, the CDR3 is TGCAGCGTTGTTAGCGGGGGGGACAATGAGCAGTTCTTC. This encodes CSVVSGGDNEQFF. The chain joins TRBV29-1 to TRBJ2-1; 11 bases match TRBD2. In germline, CDR1 is SQVTM, CDR2 ANQGSEA. There are 13 residues in the CDR3. J was trimmed by 5 bases and V by 4 bases; bases with no gene match: 1.

Points on this clonotype: A much larger clone lies one base from this, so it may be a read error. CDR3 sequence: CATSENTDTQYF. The CDR3 DNA follows: TGTGCCACCAGTGAGAACACAGATACGCAGTATTTT. The V gene is TRBV24-1, the J gene TRBJ2-3; D gene ambiguous. The CDR3 contains 12 residues. The germline gives CDR1 KGHDR, CDR2 SFDVKD. V lost 4 bases to trimming and J lost 2 bases, with 3 bases between them.

The V and J genes are TRBV29-1 and TRBJ2-1; tentative D call: TRBD1 (6 bases). The germline V and J ends were trimmed by 7 bases and 6 bases, with 10 bases remaining between them. CDR1 is SQVTM and CDR2 is ANQGSEA in the germline V gene. The CDR3 sequence is 11 residues long. The DNA for the CDR3 is TGCAGCGCCGGACAGCGCAATGAGCAGTTCTTC. Translated, it gives CSAGQRNEQFF.

V gene TRBV7-2 combines with J gene TRBJ2-1; TRBD2 might be the D (6 bases). Germline V gives CDR1 SGHTA, CDR2 FQGNSA. The CDR3 runs 14 residues. V was clipped by 7 bases and J by 12 bases, with 22 bases between them. This CDR3 is CASNPGGAATGQFF. The CDR3 DNA sequence: TGTGCCAGCAACCCCGGCGGGGCGGCAACCGGGCAGTTCTTC.

This clonotype was recorded a few times. The V and J genes are TRBV6-6 and TRBJ1-1; unclear D gene. This CDR3 spans 12 amino acids. Germline V gives CDR1 MNHNY, CDR2 SVGAGI (reference sequence). V was shortened by 2 bases and J by 6 bases, with 7 bases between the two germline ends. For the CDR3, the DNA is TGTGCCAGCAGTTACGGTGCGGCTGAAGCTTTCTTT. Translating gives CASSYGAAEAFF.

The chain is built from TRBV12-3 or TRBV12-4 and TRBJ2-3, with 8 bases aligning to TRBD2. The junction had 5 bases not matched to a gene; V was cut back by 1 base and J by 5 bases. The CDR3 runs to 15 residues. The CDR3 sequence: CASSLGGGKLDTQYF. CDR3 sequence (DNA): TGTGCCAGCAGTTTAGGCGGGGGGAAATTAGATACGCAGTATTTT.

Notes on this clonotype: Germline is not matched at one junction end, which may reflect a read error. V usage is TRBV12-3 or TRBV12-4 and J usage is TRBJ2-2, with a possible D match to TRBD2 (5 bases). The CDR3 contains 16 residues. The CDR3 loop is CASSFLKAANTGELVF. The CDR3 DNA is TGTGCCAGCAGTTTTTTGAAAGCGGCGAACACCGGGGAGCTGGTTTTT.

This clonotype turned up a few times. V gene TRBV27 combines with J gene TRBJ1-6; 7 bases map to TRBD1. The junction had 6 bases not matched to a gene; V was cut back by 0 bases and J by 10 bases. CDR3 length: 15 residues. Germline V gives CDR1 MNHEY, CDR2 SMNVEV (reference sequence). CDR3: CASSLSRQGGSPLHF. CDR3 nucleotides: TGTGCCAGCAGTTTATCGAGGCAGGGGGGCTCACCCCTCCACTTT.

This sequence joins TRBV6-5 and TRBJ1-5; D is possibly TRBD1 (5 bases). This CDR3 has 15 amino acids. Germline CDR1 is MNHEY and CDR2 is SVGAGI. Trimming pared 2 bases from V and 3 bases from J, leaving 11 bases between. The CDR3 bases are TGTGCCAGCAGTTACGCGGGAGGGGCCAATCAGCCCCAGCATTTT. This sequence encodes CASSYAGGANQPQHF.

The chain joins TRBV12-3 or TRBV12-4 to TRBJ2-5; unclear D gene. The V end lost 6 bases, the J end lost 6 bases, and 17 bases lay between the germline ends. This CDR3 is built from 14 residues. The CDR3 DNA reads TGTGCCAGCAGCCGAACGGAGTGGATGCAGACCCAGTACTTC. Translation gives CASSRTEWMQTQYF.

This clonotype was observed a few times. The chain uses TRBV11-2 and TRBJ2-7; D is possibly TRBD1 (6 bases). Trimming removed 2 bases at V and 6 bases at J, with 26 bases between. CDR1 and CDR2 (germline): SGHAT, FQNNGV. The CDR3 extends over 18 amino acids. The CDR3 bases are TGTGCCAGCAGCTTATTTCCGGTGGGCAGGGGTGCTCTCTCCGAGCAGTACTTC. Its protein is CASSLFPVGRGALSEQYF.

The chain recombines TRBV7-2 with TRBJ1-5; the D gene is possibly TRBD1 (6 bases). Germline lookup yields CDR1 SGHTA and CDR2 FQGNSA. The CDR3 totals 13 residues. Trimming took 5 bases from V and 5 from J, leaving 10 bases between them. The CDR3 region is CASSTHRDQPQHF. The CDR3 DNA sequence: TGTGCCAGCAGCACGCACAGGGATCAGCCCCAGCATTTT.

This clonotype was recorded at least ten times. The chain employs TRBV10-3 and TRBJ2-3; 8 bases are shared with TRBD1. The CDR3 is 13 residues long. Trimming took 4 bases from V and 6 from J; bases not matched to a gene: 3. CDR1 is ENHRY, CDR2 SYGVKD, per germline. The CDR3 is CAISGWTGDTQYF. The CDR3 bases are TGTGCCATCAGTGGTTGGACAGGGGATACGCAGTATTTT.

This clonotype showed up just a few times. V and J are TRBV29-1 and TRBJ2-1; the match to TRBD2 covers 7 bases. This CDR3 has 15 residues. V lost 6 bases, J lost 3 bases, and 11 bases stayed unmatched. The germline V gene encodes CDR1 SQVTM and CDR2 ANQGSEA. This CDR3 reads CSVPPGGSNYNEQFF. As DNA, the CDR3 is TGCAGCGTGCCTCCGGGCGGGAGCAACTACAATGAGCAGTTCTTC.

The rearrangement uses TRBV14 and TRBJ2-5, with 7 bases fitting TRBD2. This CDR3 has 13 amino acids. Germline trimming cut 0 bases from V and 14 bases from J; bases unmatched to any gene: 9. Germline CDR1 and CDR2: SGHDN and FVKESK. CDR3 bases: TGTGCCAGCAGCCAAGAATCTGCACTAGCGATATACTTC. Amino acid sequence: CASSQESALAIYF.

The DNA of the CDR3 is TGCAGCGTTGAAGGCCTAGCGGGCGGAACACAGTTCTTC. Amino acids: CSVEGLAGGTQFF. The rearrangement joins TRBV29-1 to TRBJ2-1, with 8 bases aligning to TRBD2. The germline gives CDR1 SQVTM, CDR2 ANQGSEA. This CDR3 is 13 amino acids long. V lost 1 base and J lost 13; bases outside the gene matches: 9.

This clonotype was counted at least ten times. This sequence joins TRBV12-3 or TRBV12-4 and TRBJ1-6, with unresolved D. V shed 7 bases and J shed 10 bases, with 14 bases lying between them. CDR3 length: 13 residues. The CDR3 DNA is TGTGCCAGCAACTCCTATTTGAGCTCACCCCTCCACTTT. Encoded protein: CASNSYLSSPLHF.

This clonotype was seen a handful of times. This CDR3 is CAIMGGNTDTQYF. The CDR3 region has the DNA TGTGCCATCATGGGAGGGAATACAGATACGCAGTATTTT. The rearrangement links TRBV10-3 to TRBJ2-3; 7 bases are shared with TRBD2. The CDR3 has 13 amino acids. The germline V gene has CDR1 ENHRY and CDR2 SYGVKD. V was clipped by 7 bases and J by 3 bases; unmatched bases: 4.